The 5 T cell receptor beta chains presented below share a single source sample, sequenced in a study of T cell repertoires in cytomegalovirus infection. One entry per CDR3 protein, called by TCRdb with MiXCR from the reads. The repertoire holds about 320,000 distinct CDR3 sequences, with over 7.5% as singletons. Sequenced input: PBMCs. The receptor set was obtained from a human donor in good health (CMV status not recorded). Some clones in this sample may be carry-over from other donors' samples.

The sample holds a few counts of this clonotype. The CDR3 loop reads CASSSGTTDEQYF. DNA for the CDR3: TGTGCCAGCAGTTCCGGGACAACTGACGAGCAGTACTTC. The chain joins TRBV6-1 to TRBJ2-7; the D gene is possibly TRBD1 (6 bases). The CDR3 loop spans 13 amino acids. From germline, CDR1 is MNHNS and CDR2 SASEGT. V lost 5 bases to trimming and J lost 5 bases, with 13 bases between them.

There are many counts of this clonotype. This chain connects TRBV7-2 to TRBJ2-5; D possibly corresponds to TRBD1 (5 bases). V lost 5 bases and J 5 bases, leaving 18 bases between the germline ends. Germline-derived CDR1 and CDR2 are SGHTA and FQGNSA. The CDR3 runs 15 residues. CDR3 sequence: CASSGRTSRQETQYF. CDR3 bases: TGTGCCAGCAGCGGTCGGACATCCAGGCAGGAGACCCAGTACTTC.

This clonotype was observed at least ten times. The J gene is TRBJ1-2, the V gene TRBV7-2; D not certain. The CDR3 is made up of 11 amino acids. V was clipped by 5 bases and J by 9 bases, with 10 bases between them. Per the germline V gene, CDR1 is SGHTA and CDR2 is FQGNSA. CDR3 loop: CASSPDISYTF. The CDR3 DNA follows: TGTGCCAGCAGCCCAGACATCAGCTACACCTTC. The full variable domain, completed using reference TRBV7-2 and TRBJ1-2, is GAGVSQSPSNKVTEKGKDVELRCDPISGHTALYWYRQSLGQGLEFLIYFQGNSAPDKSGLPSDRFSAERTGGSVSTLTIQRTQQEDSAVYLCASSPDISYTFGSGTRLTVV.

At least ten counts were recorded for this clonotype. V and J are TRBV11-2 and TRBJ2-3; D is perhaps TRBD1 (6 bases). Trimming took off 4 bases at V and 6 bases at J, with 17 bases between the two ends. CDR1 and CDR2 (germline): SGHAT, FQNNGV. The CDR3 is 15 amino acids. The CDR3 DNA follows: TGTGCCAGCAGCTCCTTACAGGGATCGGGGGATACGCAGTATTTT. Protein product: CASSSLQGSGDTQYF.

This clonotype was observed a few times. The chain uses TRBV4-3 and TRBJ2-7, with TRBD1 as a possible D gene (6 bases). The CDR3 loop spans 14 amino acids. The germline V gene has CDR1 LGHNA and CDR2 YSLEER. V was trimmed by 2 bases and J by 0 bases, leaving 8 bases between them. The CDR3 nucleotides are TGCGCCAGCAGCCAACAGGACAGCTCCTACGAGCAGTACTTC. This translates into CASSQQDSSYEQYF.